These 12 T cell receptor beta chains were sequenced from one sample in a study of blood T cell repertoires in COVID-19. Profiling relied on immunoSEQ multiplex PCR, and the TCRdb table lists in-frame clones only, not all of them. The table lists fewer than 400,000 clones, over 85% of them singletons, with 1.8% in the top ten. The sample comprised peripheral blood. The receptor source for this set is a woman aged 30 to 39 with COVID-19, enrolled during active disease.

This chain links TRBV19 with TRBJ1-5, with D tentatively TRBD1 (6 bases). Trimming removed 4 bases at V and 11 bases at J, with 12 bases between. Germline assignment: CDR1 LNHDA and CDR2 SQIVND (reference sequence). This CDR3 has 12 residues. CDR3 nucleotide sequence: TGTGCCAGTAGTACCCACAGGGCAGCCCAGCATTTT. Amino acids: CASSTHRAAQHF.

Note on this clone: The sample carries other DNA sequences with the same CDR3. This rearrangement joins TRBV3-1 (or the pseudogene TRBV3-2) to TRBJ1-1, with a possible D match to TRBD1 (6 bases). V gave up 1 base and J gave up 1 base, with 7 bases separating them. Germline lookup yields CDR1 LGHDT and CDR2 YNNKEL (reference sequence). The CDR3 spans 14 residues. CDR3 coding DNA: TGTGCCAGCAGCCAAGTAGGGGGGAACACTGAAGCTTTCTTT. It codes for CASSQVGGNTEAFF.

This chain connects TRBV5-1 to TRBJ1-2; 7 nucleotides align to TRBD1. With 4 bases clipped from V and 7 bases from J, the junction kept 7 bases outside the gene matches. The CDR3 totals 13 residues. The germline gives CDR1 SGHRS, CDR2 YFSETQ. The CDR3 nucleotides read TGCGCCAGCAGCCAGGGACAGAGGGGTGGCTACACCTTC. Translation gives CASSQGQRGGYTF.

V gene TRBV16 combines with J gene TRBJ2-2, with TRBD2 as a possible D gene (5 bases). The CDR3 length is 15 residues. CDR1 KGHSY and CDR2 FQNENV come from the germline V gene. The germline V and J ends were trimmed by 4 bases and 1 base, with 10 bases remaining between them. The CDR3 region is CASSLLGVNTGELFF. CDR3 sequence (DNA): TGTGCCAGCAGCCTCCTCGGGGTGAACACCGGGGAGCTGTTTTTT.

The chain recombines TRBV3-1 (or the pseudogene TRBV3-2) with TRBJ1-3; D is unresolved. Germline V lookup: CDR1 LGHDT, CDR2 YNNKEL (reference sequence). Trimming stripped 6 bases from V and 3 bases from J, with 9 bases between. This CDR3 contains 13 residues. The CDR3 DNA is TGTGCCAGCAGTGCGGACTATGGAAACACCATATATTTT. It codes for CASSADYGNTIYF.

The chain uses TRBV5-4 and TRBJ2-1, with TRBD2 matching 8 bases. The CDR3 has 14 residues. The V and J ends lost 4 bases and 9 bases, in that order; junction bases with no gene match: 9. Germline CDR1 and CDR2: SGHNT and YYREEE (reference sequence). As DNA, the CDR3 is TGTGCCAGCAGCCTGAATCTAGCGGGCACTGAGCAGTTCTTC. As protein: CASSLNLAGTEQFF.

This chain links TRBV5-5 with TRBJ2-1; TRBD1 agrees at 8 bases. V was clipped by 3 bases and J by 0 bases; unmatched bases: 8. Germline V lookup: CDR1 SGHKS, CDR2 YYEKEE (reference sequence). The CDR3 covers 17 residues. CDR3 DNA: TGTGCCAGCAGCTCCGGGACAGGTTCGGGCTCCTACAATGAGCAGTTCTTC. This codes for CASSSGTGSGSYNEQFF.

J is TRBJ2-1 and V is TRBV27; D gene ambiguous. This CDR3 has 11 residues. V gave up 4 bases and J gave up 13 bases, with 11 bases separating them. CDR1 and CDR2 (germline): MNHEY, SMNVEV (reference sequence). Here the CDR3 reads CASSYLLKQFF. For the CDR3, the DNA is TGTGCCAGCAGTTATCTCCTTAAACAGTTCTTC.

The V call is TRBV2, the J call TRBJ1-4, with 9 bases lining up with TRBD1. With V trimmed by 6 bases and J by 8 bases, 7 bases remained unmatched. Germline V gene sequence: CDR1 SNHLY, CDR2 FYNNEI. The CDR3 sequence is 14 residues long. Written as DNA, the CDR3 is TGTGCCAGCAGGGGGACAGGGTTAGGAGAAAAACTGTTTTTT. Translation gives CASRGTGLGEKLFF.

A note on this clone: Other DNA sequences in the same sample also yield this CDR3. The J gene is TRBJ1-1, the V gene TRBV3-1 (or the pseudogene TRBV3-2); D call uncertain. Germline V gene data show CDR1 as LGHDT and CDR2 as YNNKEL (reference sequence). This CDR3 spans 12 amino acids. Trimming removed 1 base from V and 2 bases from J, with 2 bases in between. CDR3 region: CASSQANTEAFF. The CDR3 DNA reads TGTGCCAGCAGCCAAGCTAACACTGAAGCTTTCTTT.

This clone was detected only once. CDR3 amino acids: CASSFAGAGGNTDTQYF. The CDR3 bases are TGCGCCAGCAGCTTTGCGGGCGCGGGGGGGAACACAGATACGCAGTATTTT. The chain joins TRBV5-1 to TRBJ2-3; 9 bases align to TRBD2. Germline V lookup: CDR1 SGHRS, CDR2 YFSETQ. The CDR3 loop spans 17 amino acids. Unmatched junction bases numbered 9, after V lost 2 bases and J lost 2 bases.

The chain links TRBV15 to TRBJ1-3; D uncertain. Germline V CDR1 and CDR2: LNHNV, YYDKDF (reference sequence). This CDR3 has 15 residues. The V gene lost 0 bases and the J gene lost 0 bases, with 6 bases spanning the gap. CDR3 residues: CATSRDLSSGNTIYF. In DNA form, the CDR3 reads TGTGCCACCAGCAGAGATTTGAGCTCTGGAAACACCATATATTTT.